A selection of T cell receptor beta chains follows, all from one sample in a study of blood T cell repertoires in COVID-19. This table comes from immunoSEQ multiplex PCR, and its TCRdb copy is limited to in-frame clones, with some not included. Here the sample spans around 81,000 clones, more than 80% being singletons. Material: peripheral blood. Source of these receptors: a human donor in a cohort sampled during active COVID-19. Each CDR3 is given with its conserved first and last residue. The order of the fields is CDR3 protein, CDR3 DNA, D gene, clone size, J gene, V gene. D genes are given only for firm matches. Expanded clones are given a class, and other clones once, few, many or no size at all.

cdr3_aa: CASRPPGQGSEQYF
cdr3_nt: TGTGCCAGCAGGCCGCCGGGACAGGGTTCCGAGCAGTACTTC
d_call: TRBD1
clone_size: NA
j_call: TRBJ2-7
v_call: TRBV6-5

cdr3_aa: CASSAGGSNQPQHF
cdr3_nt: TGTGCCAGCAGCGCGGGGGGGAGCAATCAGCCCCAGCATTTT
d_call: NA
clone_size: NA
j_call: TRBJ1-5
v_call: TRBV9

cdr3_aa: CASSPGSWTSGGADTQYF
cdr3_nt: TGTGCCAGCAGCCCCGGCTCCTGGACTAGCGGGGGGGCAGATACGCAGTATTTT
d_call: TRBD2
clone_size: NA
j_call: TRBJ2-3
v_call: TRBV14

cdr3_aa: CASSWTPGGGVTDTQYF
cdr3_nt: TGCGCCAGCAGCTGGACACCGGGCGGGGGGGTCACAGATACGCAGTATTTT
d_call: TRBD2
clone_size: NA
j_call: TRBJ2-3
v_call: TRBV5-1

cdr3_aa: CASSPVGASGYTF
cdr3_nt: TGTGCCAGCAGTCCGGTCGGAGCAAGCGGCTACACCTTC
d_call: NA
clone_size: NA
j_call: TRBJ1-2
v_call: TRBV27

cdr3_aa: CASGQRNNQPQHF
cdr3_nt: TGTGCCAGCGGACAGCGAAACAATCAGCCCCAGCATTTT
d_call: NA
clone_size: NA
j_call: TRBJ1-5
v_call: TRBV19

cdr3_aa: CASFDSLSTGELFF
cdr3_nt: TGTGCCAGCTTCGACAGTTTGAGCACCGGGGAGCTGTTTTTT
d_call: NA
clone_size: NA
j_call: TRBJ2-2
v_call: TRBV27

cdr3_aa: CASRGQGREKLFF
cdr3_nt: TGTGCCAGCAGAGGACAGGGACGGGAAAAACTGTTTTTT
d_call: NA
clone_size: NA
j_call: TRBJ1-4
v_call: TRBV21-1

cdr3_aa: CASSQLTSGGTDTQYF
cdr3_nt: TGTGCCAGCAGCCAACTTACTAGCGGGGGCACAGATACGCAGTATTTT
d_call: TRBD2
clone_size: NA
j_call: TRBJ2-3
v_call: TRBV14

cdr3_aa: CASSQEWSGGNTIYF
cdr3_nt: TGTGCCAGCAGCCAAGAGTGGTCAGGTGGAAACACCATATATTTT
d_call: NA
clone_size: NA
j_call: TRBJ1-3
v_call: TRBV3-1/TRBV3-2

cdr3_aa: CASSERQGVDTIYF
cdr3_nt: TGTGCCAGCAGTGAGAGACAGGGGGTGGACACCATATATTTT
d_call: TRBD1
clone_size: NA
j_call: TRBJ1-3
v_call: TRBV6-1

cdr3_aa: CASSSVTGVGQPQHF
cdr3_nt: TGTGCCAGCAGCTCCGTGACAGGGGTTGGTCAGCCCCAGCATTTT
d_call: TRBD1
clone_size: few
j_call: TRBJ1-5
v_call: TRBV5-5

cdr3_aa: CAIRPDRGNSPLHF
cdr3_nt: TGTGCCATCAGACCCGACAGGGGTAATTCACCCCTCCACTTT
d_call: TRBD1
clone_size: NA
j_call: TRBJ1-6
v_call: TRBV10-3

cdr3_aa: CASSLKGAGVKTSYEQYF
cdr3_nt: TGTGCCAGCAGCTTGAAAGGGGCAGGGGTAAAAACCTCCTACGAGCAGTACTTC
d_call: NA
clone_size: NA
j_call: TRBJ2-7
v_call: TRBV5-6

cdr3_aa: CASSGGTGALSGVTDTQYF
cdr3_nt: TGTGCCAGTAGCGGCGGGACAGGGGCCCTCTCGGGTGTCACAGATACGCAGTATTTT
d_call: TRBD1
clone_size: NA
j_call: TRBJ2-3
v_call: TRBV19

cdr3_aa: CSVGEGGLYYGYTF
cdr3_nt: TGCAGCGTTGGGGAGGGTGGACTGTACTATGGCTACACCTTC
d_call: NA
clone_size: NA
j_call: TRBJ1-2
v_call: TRBV29-1

cdr3_aa: CASSDQTGPTAF
cdr3_nt: TGTGCCAGCAGTGATCAGACAGGGCCTACCGCCTTC
d_call: TRBD1
clone_size: NA
j_call: TRBJ1-2
v_call: TRBV6-1